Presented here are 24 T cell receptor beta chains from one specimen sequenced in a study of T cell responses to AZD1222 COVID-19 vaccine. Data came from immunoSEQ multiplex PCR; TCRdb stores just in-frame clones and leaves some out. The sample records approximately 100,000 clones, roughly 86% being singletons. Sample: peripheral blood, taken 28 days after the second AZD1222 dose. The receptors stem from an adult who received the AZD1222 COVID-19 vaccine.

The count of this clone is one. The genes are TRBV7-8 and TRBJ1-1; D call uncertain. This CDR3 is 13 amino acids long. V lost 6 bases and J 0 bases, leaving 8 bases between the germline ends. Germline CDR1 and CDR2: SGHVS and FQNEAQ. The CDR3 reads CASSKPMNTEAFF. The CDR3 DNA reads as TGTGCCAGCAGTAAACCGATGAACACTGAAGCTTTCTTT.

CDR3 loop: CASSSDTGELFF. In DNA, the CDR3 is TGTGCCAGCAGCTCGGACACCGGGGAGCTGTTTTTT. The J gene is TRBJ2-2, the V gene TRBV7-3; D is undetermined. V was trimmed by 4 bases and J by 3 bases, leaving 3 bases between them. This CDR3 spans 12 amino acids. From germline, CDR1 is SGHTA and CDR2 FQGTGA. The full variable domain, rest sourced from reference TRBV7-3 and TRBJ2-2, is GAGVSQTPSNKVTEKGKYVELRCDPISGHTALYWYRQSLGQGPEFLIYFQGTGAADDSGLPNDRFFAVRPEGSVSTLKIQRTERGDSAVYLCASSSDTGELFFGEGSRLTVL.

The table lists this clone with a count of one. The CDR3 loop reads CASSLSKVVTDTQYF. CDR3 coding DNA: TGTGCCAGCAGTTTATCGAAAGTAGTTACAGATACGCAGTATTTT. This sequence joins TRBV27 and TRBJ2-3; D uncertain. The V gene's germline CDR1 is MNHEY and CDR2 SMNVEV (reference sequence). V was shortened by 0 bases and J by 3 bases, with 10 bases between the two germline ends. There are 15 residues in the CDR3.

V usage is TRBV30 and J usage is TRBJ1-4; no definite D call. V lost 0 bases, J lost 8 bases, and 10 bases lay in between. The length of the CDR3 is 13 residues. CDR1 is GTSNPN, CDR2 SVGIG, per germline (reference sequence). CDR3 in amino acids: CAWSVRRWEKLFF. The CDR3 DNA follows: TGTGCCTGGAGTGTTCGGAGGTGGGAAAAACTGTTTTTT.

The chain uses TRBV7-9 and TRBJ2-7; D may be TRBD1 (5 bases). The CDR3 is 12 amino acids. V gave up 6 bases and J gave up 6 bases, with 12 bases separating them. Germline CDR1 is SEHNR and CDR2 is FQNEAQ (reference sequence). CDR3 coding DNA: TGTGCCAGCAGTCGCCCCAGGGCCGAGCAGTACTTC. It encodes CASSRPRAEQYF.

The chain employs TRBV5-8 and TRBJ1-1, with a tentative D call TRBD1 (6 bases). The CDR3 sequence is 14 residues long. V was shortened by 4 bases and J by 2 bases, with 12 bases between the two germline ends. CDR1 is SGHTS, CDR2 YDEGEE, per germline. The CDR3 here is CASSRLQGNTEAFF. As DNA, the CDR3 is TGTGCCAGCAGCCGCCTACAGGGTAACACTGAAGCTTTCTTT.

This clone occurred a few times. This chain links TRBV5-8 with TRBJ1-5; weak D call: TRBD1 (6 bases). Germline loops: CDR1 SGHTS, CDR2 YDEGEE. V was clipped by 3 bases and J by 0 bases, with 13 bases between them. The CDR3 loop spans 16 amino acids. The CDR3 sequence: CASSSGTTHSNQPQHF. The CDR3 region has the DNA TGTGCCAGCAGCTCCGGGACAACTCATAGCAATCAGCCCCAGCATTTT.

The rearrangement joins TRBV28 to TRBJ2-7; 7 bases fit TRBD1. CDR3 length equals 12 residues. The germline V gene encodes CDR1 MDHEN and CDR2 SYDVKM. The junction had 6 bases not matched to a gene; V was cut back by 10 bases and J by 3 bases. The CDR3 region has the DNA TGTGCCACCAACAGGGGTCTCTACGAGCAGTACTTC. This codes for CATNRGLYEQYF.

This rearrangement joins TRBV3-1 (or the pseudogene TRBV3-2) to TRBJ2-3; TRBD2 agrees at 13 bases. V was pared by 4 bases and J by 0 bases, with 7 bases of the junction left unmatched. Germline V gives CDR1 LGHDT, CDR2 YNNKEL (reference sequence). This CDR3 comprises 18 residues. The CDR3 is CASSLGLAGPPSTDTQYF. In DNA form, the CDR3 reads TGTGCCAGCAGCCTGGGACTAGCGGGGCCCCCTAGCACAGATACGCAGTATTTT.

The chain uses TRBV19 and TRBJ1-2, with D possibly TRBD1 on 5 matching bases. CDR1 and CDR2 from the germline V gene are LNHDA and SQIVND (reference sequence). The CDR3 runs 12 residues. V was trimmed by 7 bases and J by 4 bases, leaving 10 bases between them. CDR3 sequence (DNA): TGTGCCAGTAAGGCAGGGAGCTATGGCTACACCTTC. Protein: CASKAGSYGYTF.

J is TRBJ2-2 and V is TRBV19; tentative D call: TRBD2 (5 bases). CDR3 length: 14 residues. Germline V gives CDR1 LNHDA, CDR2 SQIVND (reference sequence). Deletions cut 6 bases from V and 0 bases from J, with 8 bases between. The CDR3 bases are TGTGCCAGTAGACCGGGAACGAACACCGGGGAGCTGTTTTTT. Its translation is CASRPGTNTGELFF.

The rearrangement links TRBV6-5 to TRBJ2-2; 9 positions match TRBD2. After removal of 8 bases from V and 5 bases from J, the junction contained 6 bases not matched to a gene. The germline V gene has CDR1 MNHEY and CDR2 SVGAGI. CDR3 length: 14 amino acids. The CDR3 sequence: CASGGRGRTGELFF. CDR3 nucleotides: TGTGCCAGCGGCGGGAGGGGTCGAACCGGGGAGCTGTTTTTT.

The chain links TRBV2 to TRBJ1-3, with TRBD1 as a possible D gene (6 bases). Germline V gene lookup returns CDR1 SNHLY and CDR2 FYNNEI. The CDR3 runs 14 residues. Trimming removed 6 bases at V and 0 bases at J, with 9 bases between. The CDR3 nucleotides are TGTGCCAGCAGCTCAGGGGTCTCTGGAAACACCATATATTTT. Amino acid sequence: CASSSGVSGNTIYF.

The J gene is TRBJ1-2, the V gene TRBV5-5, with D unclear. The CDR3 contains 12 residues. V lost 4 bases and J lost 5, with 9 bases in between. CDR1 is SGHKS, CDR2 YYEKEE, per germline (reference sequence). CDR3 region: CASSGWGYGYTF. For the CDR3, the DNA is TGTGCCAGCAGCGGATGGGGATATGGCTACACCTTC.

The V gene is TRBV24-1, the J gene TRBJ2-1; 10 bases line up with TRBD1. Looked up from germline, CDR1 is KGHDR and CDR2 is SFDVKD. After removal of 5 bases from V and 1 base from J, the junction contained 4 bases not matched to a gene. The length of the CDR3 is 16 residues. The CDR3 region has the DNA TGTGCCACCAGTGGGACAGGGGGGGGTTCCTACAATGAGCAGTTCTTC. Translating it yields CATSGTGGGSYNEQFF.

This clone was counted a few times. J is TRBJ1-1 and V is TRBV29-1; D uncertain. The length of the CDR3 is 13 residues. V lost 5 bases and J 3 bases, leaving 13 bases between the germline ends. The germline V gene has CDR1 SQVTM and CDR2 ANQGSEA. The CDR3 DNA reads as TGCAGCGTTCGAAGGTTGTTTGACACTGAAGCTTTCTTT. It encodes CSVRRLFDTEAFF. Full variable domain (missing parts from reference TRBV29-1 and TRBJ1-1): SAVISQKPSRDICQRGTSLTIQCQVDSQVTMMFWYRQQPGQSLTLIATANQGSEATYESGFVIDKFPISRPNLTFSTLTVSNMSPEDSSIYLCSVRRLFDTEAFFGQGTRLTVV.

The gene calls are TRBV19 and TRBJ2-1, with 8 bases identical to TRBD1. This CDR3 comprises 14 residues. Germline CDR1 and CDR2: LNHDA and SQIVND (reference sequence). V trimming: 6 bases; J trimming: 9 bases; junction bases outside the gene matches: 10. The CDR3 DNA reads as TGTGCCAGTAGCACCGGACAGGGTTGGGCTGAGCAGTTCTTC. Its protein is CASSTGQGWAEQFF. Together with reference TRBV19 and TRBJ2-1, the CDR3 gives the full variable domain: DGGITQSPKYLFRKEGQNVTLSCEQNLNHDAMYWYRQDPGQGLRLIYYSQIVNDFQKGDIAEGYSVSREKKESFPLTVTSAQKNPTAFYLCASSTGQGWAEQFFGPGTRLTVL.

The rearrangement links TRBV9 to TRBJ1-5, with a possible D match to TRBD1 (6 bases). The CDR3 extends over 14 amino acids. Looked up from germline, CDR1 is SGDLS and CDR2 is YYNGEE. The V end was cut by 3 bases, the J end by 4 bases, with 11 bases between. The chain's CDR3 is CASSEQGENQPQHF. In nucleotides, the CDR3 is TGTGCCAGCAGCGAACAGGGTGAGAATCAGCCCCAGCATTTT. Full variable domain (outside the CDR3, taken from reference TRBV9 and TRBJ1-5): DSGVTQTPKHLITATGQRVTLRCSPRSGDLSVYWYQQSLDQGLQFLIQYYNGEERAKGNILERFSAQQFPDLHSELNLSSLELGDSALYFCASSEQGENQPQHFGDGTRLSIL.

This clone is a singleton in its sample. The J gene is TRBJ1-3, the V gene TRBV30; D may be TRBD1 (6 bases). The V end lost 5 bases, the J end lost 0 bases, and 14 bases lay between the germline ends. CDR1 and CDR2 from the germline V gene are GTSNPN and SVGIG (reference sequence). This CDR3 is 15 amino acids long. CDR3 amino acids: CAWGGGGGSGNTIYF. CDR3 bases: TGTGCCTGGGGCGGTGGAGGGGGCTCTGGAAACACCATATATTTT.

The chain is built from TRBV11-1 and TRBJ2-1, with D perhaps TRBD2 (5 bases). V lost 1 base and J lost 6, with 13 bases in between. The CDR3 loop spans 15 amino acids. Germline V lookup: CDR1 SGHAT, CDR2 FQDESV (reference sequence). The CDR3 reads CASSLVLGEGNEQFF. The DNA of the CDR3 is TGTGCCAGCAGCTTAGTGCTTGGTGAGGGCAATGAGCAGTTCTTC.

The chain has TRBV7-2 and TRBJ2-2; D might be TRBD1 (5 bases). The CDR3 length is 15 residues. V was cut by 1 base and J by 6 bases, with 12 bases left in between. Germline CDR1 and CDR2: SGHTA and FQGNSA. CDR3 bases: TGTGCCAGCAGCTTAGGGGTAGGGGTAGCCGGGGAGCTGTTTTTT. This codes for CASSLGVGVAGELFF.

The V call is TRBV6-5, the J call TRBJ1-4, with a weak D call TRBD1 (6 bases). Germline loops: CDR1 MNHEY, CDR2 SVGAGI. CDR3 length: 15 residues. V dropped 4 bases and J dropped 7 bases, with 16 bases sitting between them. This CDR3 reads CASSSSGTRGEKLFF. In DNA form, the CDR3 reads TGTGCCAGCAGTTCCTCCGGGACACGGGGTGAAAAACTGTTTTTT.

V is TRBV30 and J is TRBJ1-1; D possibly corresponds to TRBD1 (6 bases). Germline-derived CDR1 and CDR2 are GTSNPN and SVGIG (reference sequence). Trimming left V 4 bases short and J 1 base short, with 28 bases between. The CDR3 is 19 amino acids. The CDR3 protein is CAWTPLTFRGRVGNTEAFF. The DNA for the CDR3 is TGTGCCTGGACCCCGCTCACGTTCAGGGGAAGGGTCGGGAACACTGAAGCTTTCTTT.

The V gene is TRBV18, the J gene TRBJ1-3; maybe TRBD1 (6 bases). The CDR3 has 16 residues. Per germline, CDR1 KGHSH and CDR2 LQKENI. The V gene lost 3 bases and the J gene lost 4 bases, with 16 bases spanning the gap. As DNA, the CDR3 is TGTGCCAGCTCACCTCGGGACAAAATAAGCGGAAACACCATATATTTT. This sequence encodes CASSPRDKISGNTIYF.